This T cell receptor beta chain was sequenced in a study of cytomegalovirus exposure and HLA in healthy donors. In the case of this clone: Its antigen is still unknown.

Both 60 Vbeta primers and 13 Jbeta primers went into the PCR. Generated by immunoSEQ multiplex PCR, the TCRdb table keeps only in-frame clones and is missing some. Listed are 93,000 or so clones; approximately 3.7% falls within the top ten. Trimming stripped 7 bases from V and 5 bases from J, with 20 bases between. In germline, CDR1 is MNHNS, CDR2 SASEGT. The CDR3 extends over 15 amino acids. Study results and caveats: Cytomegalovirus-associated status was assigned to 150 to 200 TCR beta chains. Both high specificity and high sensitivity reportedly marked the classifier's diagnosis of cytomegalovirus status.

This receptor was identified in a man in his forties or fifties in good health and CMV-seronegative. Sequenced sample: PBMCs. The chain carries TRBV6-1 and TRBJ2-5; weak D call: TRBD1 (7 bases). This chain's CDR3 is CASKNDRAGGETQYF. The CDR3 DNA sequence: TGTGCCAGCAAAAATGACAGGGCCGGAGGGGAGACCCAGTACTTC.